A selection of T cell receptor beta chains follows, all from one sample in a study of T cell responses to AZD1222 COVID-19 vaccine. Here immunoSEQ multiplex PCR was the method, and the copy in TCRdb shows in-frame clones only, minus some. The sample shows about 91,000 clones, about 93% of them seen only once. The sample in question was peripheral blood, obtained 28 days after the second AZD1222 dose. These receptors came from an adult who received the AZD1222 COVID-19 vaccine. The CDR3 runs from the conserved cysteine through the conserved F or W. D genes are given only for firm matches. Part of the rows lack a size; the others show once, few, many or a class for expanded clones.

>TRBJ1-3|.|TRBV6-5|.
TGTGCCAGCAGAGCGGACAGATTCTCTGGAAACACCATATATTTT
CASRADRFSGNTIYF
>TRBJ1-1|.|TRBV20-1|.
TGCAGTGCTAGTTGGACGGGGGCGCTCATTTCGGGTGAAGCTTTCTTT
CSASWTGALISGEAFF
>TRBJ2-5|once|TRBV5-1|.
TGCGCCAGCAGCAGGGACACTCTACAAGAGACCCAGTACTTC
CASSRDTLQETQYF
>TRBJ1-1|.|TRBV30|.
TGTGCCTGGAGTAGGGGACACTGGGGTACTGAAGCTTTCTTT
CAWSRGHWGTEAFF
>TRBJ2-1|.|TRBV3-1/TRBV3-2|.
TGTGCCAGCAGCCACCGAGGGGGGCACAATGAGCAGTTCTTC
CASSHRGGHNEQFF
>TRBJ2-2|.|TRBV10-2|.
TGCGCCAGCAGTGGAGAAGGCAGCTACACCGGGGAGCTGTTTTTT
CASSGEGSYTGELFF
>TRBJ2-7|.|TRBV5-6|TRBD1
TGTGCCAGCAGCTCTTTAGGACAGGGCTCCTACGAGCAGTACTTC
CASSSLGQGSYEQYF
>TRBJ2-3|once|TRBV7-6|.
TGTGCCAGCAGCCCAGGACTGAGCACAGATACGCAGTATTTT
CASSPGLSTDTQYF
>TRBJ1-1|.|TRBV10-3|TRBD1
TGTGCCATCAGTGACTCGGGACAGGGCACTGAAGCTTTCTTT
CAISDSGQGTEAFF
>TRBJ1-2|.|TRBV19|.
TGTGCCAGTAGTTCTGTTACCGGTAACTATGGCTACACCTTC
CASSSVTGNYGYTF